Many counts were recorded for the clone carrying this T cell receptor (beta chain). Its target is unknown. TCRdb recomputed calls from the 5' RACE reads with MiXCR, one row per CDR3 protein. Of about 73,000 distinct CDR3 sequences listed, just under 8% are singletons. The CDR3 extends over 18 amino acids. Germline V gene sequence: CDR1 DFQATT, CDR2 SNEGSKA (reference sequence). J lost 2 bases, V lost 6 bases, and 16 bases had no gene match. This record comes from a study of T cells after yellow fever vaccination. General study findings and limits: The bulk population could contribute abundant contaminating clonotypes to FACS-sorted repertoires. The booster response re-showed most primary clones: approximately 95% CD4, 88% CD8.

The chain uses TRBV20-1 and TRBJ2-5, with TRBD1 matching over 12 bases. The material sequenced was CD8+ T cells sorted from PBMCs, taken on the day of the yellow fever booster vaccination. This sequence originates from a man aged 25 to 40 who received the YFV17D yellow fever vaccine. The DNA for the CDR3 is TGCAGTGCCACCTCCGGGACAGGGGGCGATACAGCGCAAGAGACCCAGTACTTC. It translates to CSATSGTGGDTAQETQYF.